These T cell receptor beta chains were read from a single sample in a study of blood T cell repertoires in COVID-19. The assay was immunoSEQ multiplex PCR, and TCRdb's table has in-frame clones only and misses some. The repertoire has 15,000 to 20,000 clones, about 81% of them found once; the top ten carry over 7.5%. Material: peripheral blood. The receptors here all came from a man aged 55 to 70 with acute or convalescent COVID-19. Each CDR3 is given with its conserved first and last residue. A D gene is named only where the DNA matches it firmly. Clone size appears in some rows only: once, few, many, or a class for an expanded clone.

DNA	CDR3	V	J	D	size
TGTGCCAGCAAGGAAGGGGTATGGAATGAAAAACTGTTTTTT	CASKEGVWNEKLFF	TRBV6-5	TRBJ1-4	.	few
TGTGCCAGCAGCTCGCCTACAGGGAGCTCTGGGGCCAACGTCCTGACTTTC	CASSSPTGSSGANVLTF	TRBV5-4	TRBJ2-6	.	.
TGTGCCAGCAGCCAAGTCCCGGGACAGGGGGACAATGAGCAGTTCTTC	CASSQVPGQGDNEQFF	TRBV14	TRBJ2-1	TRBD1	.
TGTGCCAGCAGGCTCCAGGTAGGATCTAATTCACCCCTCCACTTT	CASRLQVGSNSPLHF	TRBV2	TRBJ1-6	.	.
TGTGCCAGCAGTTACCGGGGTGGACAGCCCCAGCATTTT	CASSYRGGQPQHF	TRBV27	TRBJ1-5	.	.
TGCGCCAGCAGCCAAGAGATTGGACAGGGACATCAGCCCCAGCATTTT	CASSQEIGQGHQPQHF	TRBV4-1	TRBJ1-5	TRBD1	once
TGTGCCAGCAGTTTAAGGCTAGCGGGGGAGACCCAGTACTTC	CASSLRLAGETQYF	TRBV27	TRBJ2-5	TRBD2	.
TGTGCCAGCAGCGTAGGAGTTGAGCGGAGCACAGATACGCAGTATTTT	CASSVGVERSTDTQYF	TRBV9	TRBJ2-3	.	.
TGTGCCAGCAGTCACGGACAGGAAAAACTGTTTTTT	CASSHGQEKLFF	TRBV12-3/TRBV12-4	TRBJ1-4	.	.
TGTGCCAGCAGAATGACAGTTTATAGCAATCAGCCCCAGCATTTT	CASRMTVYSNQPQHF	TRBV6-5	TRBJ1-5	.	.
TGTGCTACTCGACAGGGCAATTCACCCCTCCACTTT	CATRQGNSPLHF	TRBV12-5	TRBJ1-6	TRBD1	.
TGTGCCAGCTCACCACCCCAGGGGGCAAATTCACCCCTCCACTTT	CASSPPQGANSPLHF	TRBV18	TRBJ1-6	TRBD1	.
TGTGCCAGCAGTGAACAGGGGGATACTAACTATGGCTACACCTTC	CASSEQGDTNYGYTF	TRBV6-4	TRBJ1-2	TRBD1	.
TGTGCCAGCAGTGATCAGGTTAATGAAAAACTGTTTTTT	CASSDQVNEKLFF	TRBV6-1	TRBJ1-4	.	.
TGTGCCAGCAGCTTTCCGGGACAGGGCACTGAAGCTTTCTTT	CASSFPGQGTEAFF	TRBV7-8	TRBJ1-1	TRBD1	.
TGTGCCAGCAGCAAACGGGGGATGGGGACCCAGTACTTC	CASSKRGMGTQYF	TRBV21-1	TRBJ2-5	.	once
TGTGCCAGCAGTTTATCGTCTCTTTCACCCCTCCACTTT	CASSLSSLSPLHF	TRBV27	TRBJ1-6	.	.
TGTGCCAGCAGTTACAGGAACACTGAAGCTTTCTTT	CASSYRNTEAFF	TRBV11-3	TRBJ1-1	.	.
TGCGCCAGCAGCTCGACAGGGGGGAACACTGAAGCTTTCTTT	CASSSTGGNTEAFF	TRBV5-1	TRBJ1-1	TRBD1	.
TGTGCCAGCAGCCCCATGGGCAGCGGCTCCTACGAGCAGTACTTC	CASSPMGSGSYEQYF	TRBV14	TRBJ2-7	.	.
TGTGCCAGCGGGGGGACTTACTATGGCTACACCTTC	CASGGTYYGYTF	TRBV2	TRBJ1-2	.	.
TGTGCCAGCAGCTTGGGAGGTGTAACTAATGAAAAACTGTTTTTT	CASSLGGVTNEKLFF	TRBV5-4	TRBJ1-4	.	.
TGTGCCTGGGGTACTAGCGGGCGGGTCTGGGAGACCCAGTACTTC	CAWGTSGRVWETQYF	TRBV30	TRBJ2-5	TRBD2	.
TGCGCCAGCAGCTTTTCAACAGGGGCCTACGAGCAGTACTTC	CASSFSTGAYEQYF	TRBV5-1	TRBJ2-7	TRBD1	.
TGCGCCAGCAGCCAAGAGAGTGGCAATCAGCCCCAGCATTTT	CASSQESGNQPQHF	TRBV4-1	TRBJ1-5	.	.
TGTGCCACCCGACTGATCTGGGGGGCCAACGTCCTGACTTTC	CATRLIWGANVLTF	TRBV5-8	TRBJ2-6	.	once
TGCGCCAGCCCTACCCCCGCCTACGAGCAGTACTTC	CASPTPAYEQYF	TRBV10-1	TRBJ2-7	.	.
TGCGCCAGCAGCCCCGAAGGGGACATCTCTGCTAATGAAAAACTGTTTTTT	CASSPEGDISANEKLFF	TRBV5-1	TRBJ1-4	.	.
TGTGCCAGCTCACCCGTACCTCCAGGAACGAACACTGAAGCTTTCTTT	CASSPVPPGTNTEAFF	TRBV18	TRBJ1-1	.	.
TGTGCCAGCCGGGACAGGGAACAGCCCCAGCATTTT	CASRDREQPQHF	TRBV2	TRBJ1-5	TRBD1	.
TGTGCCAGCAGTTATGTCGGGGGTTCCTACGAGCAGTACTTC	CASSYVGGSYEQYF	TRBV5-4	TRBJ2-7	.	once
TGTGCCATCAGTGGGGGACTATCCTACGAGCAGTACTTC	CAISGGLSYEQYF	TRBV10-3	TRBJ2-7	TRBD2	few
TGTGCCAGTAGTATAGATCGCGGCGGTTACAATGAGCAGTTCTTC	CASSIDRGGYNEQFF	TRBV19	TRBJ2-1	.	.
TGTGCCAGCAGTAAAACCCCCGGGACTAGCAACGCCGGGGAGCTGTTTTTT	CASSKTPGTSNAGELFF	TRBV6-2/TRBV6-3	TRBJ2-2	TRBD2	.
TGTGCCAGCAGCCCCCGTAGCTCTGGAAACACCATATATTTT	CASSPRSSGNTIYF	TRBV7-8	TRBJ1-3	.	few
TGTGCCAGCAGCTTGGGGTGGACTGCCCCCAGGGGCTACACCTTC	CASSLGWTAPRGYTF	TRBV5-6	TRBJ1-2	.	.
TGTGCCAGCAGTTACCTCGGGGGGCGCACAGATACGCAGTATTTT	CASSYLGGRTDTQYF	TRBV7-2	TRBJ2-3	.	few
TGTGCCAGCAGCTTACAGGTGCTCTATGGCTACACCTTC	CASSLQVLYGYTF	TRBV5-4	TRBJ1-2	.	.
TGTGCCAGCAGCCCCTCCCGACTAGCGGGGGAACGAGAGACCCAGTACTTC	CASSPSRLAGERETQYF	TRBV7-3	TRBJ2-5	TRBD2	.
TGTGCCAGTAGCAGTAAAACGGGACTAGGGGTCGCAGATACGCAGTATTTT	CASSSKTGLGVADTQYF	TRBV19	TRBJ2-3	TRBD2	.
TGCGCCAGCATGTCTGGGACTTCGAACACCGGGGAGCTGTTTTTT	CASMSGTSNTGELFF	TRBV5-1	TRBJ2-2	.	few
TGTGCCAGCAGCTGGAGGAGCGGGGGGGCCCAGGAGACCCAGTACTTC	CASSWRSGGAQETQYF	TRBV7-8	TRBJ2-5	TRBD2	once
TGTGCCAGCAGCCTTCGACAGGCGGTAGATACGCAGTATTTT	CASSLRQAVDTQYF	TRBV5-5	TRBJ2-3	.	.
TGCGCCAGCAGCTTTAAGGCCCCGTCAAGAAGGGGTGGAACTGAAGCTTTCTTT	CASSFKAPSRRGGTEAFF	TRBV5-1	TRBJ1-1	.	.
TGTGCCAGCTCTCTATTGACCACTCGGGAAATTCTGTTTTTT	CASSLLTTREILFF	TRBV28	TRBJ1-4	.	once
TGTGCCAGCAGGCGAGGACAGGGGAACACCATATATTTT	CASRRGQGNTIYF	TRBV28	TRBJ1-3	TRBD1	.
TGTGCCAGTAGTCGATTAGGGCAGGGAGGATTCACTGAAGCTTTCTTT	CASSRLGQGGFTEAFF	TRBV19	TRBJ1-1	.	few
TGTGCCACGGCGACAGGGAGGACGGGCTCCTACAATGAGCAGTTCTTC	CATATGRTGSYNEQFF	TRBV10-3	TRBJ2-1	.	.
TGTGCCAGCAGTTTAGGTTTAAGGGGCCCAGCTAACTATGGCTACACCTTC	CASSLGLRGPANYGYTF	TRBV27	TRBJ1-2	.	.
TGCAGCGTACAGCGGGGGGACACCGGGGAGCTGTTTTTT	CSVQRGDTGELFF	TRBV29-1	TRBJ2-2	TRBD2	.
TGTGCCAGCAGCCATCGCTTAGGAGGGTTCTATGGCTACACCTTC	CASSHRLGGFYGYTF	TRBV7-8	TRBJ1-2	.	.